These T cell receptor beta chains were read from a single sample in a study of HIV-infected patients and healthy controls. TCRdb used MiXCR to reprocess the 5' RACE reads, holding one entry per CDR3 protein. The repertoire includes over 15,000 distinct CDR3 sequences, over 7% of them detected once, and 2.6% sits in the top ten. The sample comprised blood. Receptors were obtained from an adult in good health. CDR3s include the opening cysteine and the closing phenylalanine or tryptophan. D genes are given only for firm matches. Size is omitted from some rows. Given values are once, few, many or a class for expanded clones.

J | D | V | size | DNA | CDR3
TRBJ2-3 | . | TRBV28 | medium-sized | TGTGCCAGCAGTTTCCGAGGGGATACGCAGTATTTT | CASSFRGDTQYF
TRBJ2-3 | . | TRBV9 | . | TGTGCCAGCAGCGCCCGCCCCAACACAGATACGCAGTATTTT | CASSARPNTDTQYF
TRBJ1-2 | . | TRBV29-1 | . | TGCAGCGTTTTGAGAGACTATGGCTACACCTTC | CSVLRDYGYTF
TRBJ1-5 | . | TRBV20-1 | many | TGCAGTGCTACCAGGGCCTCAGGGGCCAGCAATCAGCCCCAGCATTTT | CSATRASGASNQPQHF
TRBJ2-5 | TRBD1 | TRBV28 | many | TGTGCCAGCAGCTCCTATAGGGGACAGGGAATTGATCAAGAGACCCAGTACTTC | CASSSYRGQGIDQETQYF
TRBJ2-5 | . | TRBV12-3/TRBV12-4 | few | TGTGCCAGCAGTTTTGAGGGGGTGGATGAGACCCAGTACTTC | CASSFEGVDETQYF
TRBJ1-5 | . | TRBV7-8 | many | TGTGCCAGCAGCTCGAACCTTTATAGCAATCAGCCCCAGCATTTT | CASSSNLYSNQPQHF
TRBJ2-1 | TRBD1 | TRBV18 | many | TGTGCCAGCTCACCACGGGGACAGGACTACAATGAGCAGTTCTTC | CASSPRGQDYNEQFF
TRBJ2-7 | TRBD1 | TRBV4-3 | many | TGCGCCAGCAGCCAAGATCTCCCAGGGGGATACTACGAGCAGTACTTC | CASSQDLPGGYYEQYF
TRBJ2-7 | . | TRBV9 | medium-sized | TGTGCCAGCAGCGCGGACGGCGAGCAGTACTTC | CASSADGEQYF
TRBJ2-1 | TRBD2 | TRBV7-2 | . | TGTGCCAGCAGCTTAGCCCCTAGCGGGAGTAATGAGCAGTTCTTC | CASSLAPSGSNEQFF
TRBJ2-3 | TRBD2 | TRBV28 | many | TGTGCCAGCACCCACGGGGGGGGGGTATGGGTCGCAGATACGCAGTATTTT | CASTHGGGVWVADTQYF
TRBJ2-5 | TRBD2 | TRBV4-3 | many | TGCGCCAGCAGCCAAGATATCTTGGCTAGCGGGGCGTCAAGTTATACCCAGTACTTC | CASSQDILASGASSYTQYF
TRBJ2-3 | . | TRBV7-9 | many | TGTGCCAGCAGCTTAACCACCACTTTCGATACGCAGTATTTT | CASSLTTTFDTQYF
TRBJ2-5 | . | TRBV14 | many | TGTGCCAGCAGCCAAGACAGCTCCACCAGAGGAGAGACCCAGTACTTC | CASSQDSSTRGETQYF
TRBJ2-5 | . | TRBV30 | few | TGTGCCTGGAGTGGACCCCCCATCCAGGGGATCAAAGAGACCCAGTACTTC | CAWSGPPIQGIKETQYF
TRBJ2-4 | . | TRBV12-3/TRBV12-4 | . | TGTGCCAGCAGTTTCATAAACAGGGTTGCCATTCAGTACTTC | CASSFINRVAIQYF